The source of this TCR beta chain is a study of OX40 agonist ivuxolimab in advanced cancers. TCRdb keeps only in-frame clones here, not all; method: immunoSEQ multiplex PCR. The sample has fewer than 90,000 clones, 85% to 90% seen once. The V end lost 4 bases, the J end lost 9 bases, and 16 bases lay between the germline ends. Looked up from germline, CDR1 is MNHEY and CDR2 is SVGAGI. The CDR3 runs to 14 residues. Study-level points and caveats: Antigen targets of the expanded peripheral T cells went undetermined.

A remark on this clone: Its matching antigen is unknown.

The input for sequencing was CD4+ or CD8+ T cells sorted from blood, taken in a trial of the OX40 agonist ivuxolimab. V and J are TRBV6-5 and TRBJ2-1, with D possibly being TRBD2 (5 bases). This TCR was sampled from an adult with an advanced solid tumor such as melanoma, head and neck, liver or kidney cancer. The DNA of the CDR3 is TGTGCCAGCAGTTTCCGCGGAGAGGCGGGTGAGCAGTTCTTC. It specifies CASSFRGEAGEQFF.